This T cell receptor (beta chain) appears in the sequencing data of a study of breast tumors, draining lymph nodes, adjacent tissues. General study points: Findings are consistent with lymph node origin and intratumoral expansion of most tumor T cells. Tumor TCR diversity was below lymph nodes but above nontumor tissue.

Germline V CDR1 and CDR2: SGHTS, YDEGEE. V lost 4 bases and J lost 1, with 17 bases in between. CDR3 length: 17 residues. Each CDR3 protein is one row after TCRdb ran MiXCR on the multiplex PCR reads. The sample has about 31,000 distinct CDR3 sequences, roughly 69% seen once. This clonotype was counted many times. Its antigen is still unknown. J is TRBJ2-2 and V is TRBV5-8, with a weak D call TRBD1 (6 bases). This clonotype was obtained from a female donor with breast cancer. Some clones in this sample may be carry-over from other donors' samples. Input material: breast tumor tissue. CDR3 region: CASSPRGQGRNTGELFF. CDR3 DNA: TGTGCCAGCAGCCCCCGAGGGCAGGGGAGGAACACCGGGGAGCTGTTTTTT.